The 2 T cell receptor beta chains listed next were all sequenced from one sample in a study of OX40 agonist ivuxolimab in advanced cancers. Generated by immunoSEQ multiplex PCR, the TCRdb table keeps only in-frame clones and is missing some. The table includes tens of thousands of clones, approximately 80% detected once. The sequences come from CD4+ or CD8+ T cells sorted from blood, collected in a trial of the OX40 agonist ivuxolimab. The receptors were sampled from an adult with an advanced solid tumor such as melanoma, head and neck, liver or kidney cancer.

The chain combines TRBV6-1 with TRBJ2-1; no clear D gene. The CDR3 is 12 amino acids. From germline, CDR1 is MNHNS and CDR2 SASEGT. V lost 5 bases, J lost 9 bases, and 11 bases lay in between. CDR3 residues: CASSLRGSEQFF. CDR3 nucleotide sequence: TGTGCCAGCAGTCTCCGAGGAAGTGAGCAGTTCTTC.

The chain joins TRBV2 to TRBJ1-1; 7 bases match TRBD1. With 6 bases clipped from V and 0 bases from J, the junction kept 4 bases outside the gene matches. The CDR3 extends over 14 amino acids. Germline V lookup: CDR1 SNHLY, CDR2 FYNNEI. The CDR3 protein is CASSGDRLNTEAFF. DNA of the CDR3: TGTGCCAGCAGCGGGGACAGACTGAACACTGAAGCTTTCTTT. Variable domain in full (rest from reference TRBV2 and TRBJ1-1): EPEVTQTPSHQVTQMGQEVILRCVPISNHLYFYWYRQILGQKVEFLVSFYNNEISEKSEIFDDQFSVERPDGSNFTLKIRSTKLEDSAMYFCASSGDRLNTEAFFGQGTRLTVV.